This record looks at one T cell receptor (beta chain) sequence and its context. This entry is derived from a study of blood T cell repertoires in COVID-19. Study details: Acute-phase and convalescent COVID-19 samples originated in the United States, Italy and Spain. Sources were T cells, B-cell-depleted T cells, or PBMCs; the material itself was cDNA or gDNA.

Per the original data handling: Cell counts per sample came from amplifying reference gene primers. Profiled with immunoSEQ multiplex PCR; TCRdb holds only in-frame clones, not every one. Clone size and the V and J calls come from that table; the DNA yielded D and trimming. The sample carries over 85,000 clones, 70% to 85% recorded once. Followed longitudinally, the Seattle patients had been enrolled during active infection. This TCR was sampled from a woman older than 75 with COVID-19, enrolled during active disease. The sequencing sample was made of peripheral blood.

CDR3 sequence: CASSLVLAGGAGELFF. The CDR3 bases are TGTGCCAGCAGCTTAGTACTAGCGGGAGGGGCCGGGGAGCTGTTTTTT. The rearrangement joins TRBV7-8 to TRBJ2-2; 13 bases fit TRBD2. The CDR3 length is 16 residues. The ends lost 1 base at V and 6 bases at J; junction bases unmatched: 2. From germline, CDR1 is SGHVS and CDR2 FQNEAQ.